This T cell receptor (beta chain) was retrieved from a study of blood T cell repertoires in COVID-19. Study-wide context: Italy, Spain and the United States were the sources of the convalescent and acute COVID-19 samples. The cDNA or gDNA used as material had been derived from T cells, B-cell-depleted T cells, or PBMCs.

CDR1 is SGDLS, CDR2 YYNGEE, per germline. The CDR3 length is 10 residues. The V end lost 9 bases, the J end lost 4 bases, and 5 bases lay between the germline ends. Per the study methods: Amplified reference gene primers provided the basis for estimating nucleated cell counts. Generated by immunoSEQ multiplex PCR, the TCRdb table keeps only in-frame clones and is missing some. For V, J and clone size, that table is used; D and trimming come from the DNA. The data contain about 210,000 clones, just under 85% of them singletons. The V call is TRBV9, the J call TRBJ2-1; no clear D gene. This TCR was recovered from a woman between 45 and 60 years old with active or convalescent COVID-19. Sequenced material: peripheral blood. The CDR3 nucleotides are TGTGCCACCCATTACAATGAGCAGTTCTTC. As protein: CATHYNEQFF.